This T cell receptor (beta chain) was captured by sequencing in a study of human T cells and chemical hapten exposure (dated by TCRdb to about 2021). In the study overall: For sensitization, 2% DPC in acetone was applied to a roughly 2 cm by roughly 2 cm area of upper inner arm skin. Alopecia areata with under or over 50% scalp involvement, alopecia totalis and alopecia universalis were represented in the patient cohort, which was mostly female. Patient blood was sampled pre-sensitization (week 0) and at 2, 6 and about 24 weeks after DPC sensitization. Patch testing was performed on the upper back with Finn chambers containing 0.01% DPC, and the patch tests were scored after 6 days according to International Contact Dermatitis Research Group standards. Libraries were pooled for sequencing, and per-sample TCR yields varied mainly because of small differences in library volumes within the pool. Throughout the approximately 25-week study period, patients were also given weekly therapeutic DPC doses on the scalp. Nearly 30 alopecia patients gave blood for TCR sequencing at one to four time points (pre-sensitization, 2, 6 and 24 weeks). In alopecia patients, the study followed how the peripheral blood TCR repertoire changed in vivo over primary and secondary sensitization to diphenylcyclopropenone (DPC), a hapten.

This clonotype was detected only a few times. What this receptor recognizes is not known. The record has no base qualities; no much larger clone is one base away. Reading the label with the study, this specimen's time point is: patch test 2, 6 weeks after DPC sensitization. Reading the label with the study, this specimen's treatment or condition is: therapeutic diphenylcyclopropenone sensitization with weekly scalp DPC. Blood at each patch-test visit was drawn before the patch test was applied. Patients were considered eligible if aged 18 to 70, diagnosed with alopecia and deemed suitable for DPC therapy, and patients were excluded if pregnant. Total RNA was extracted from unfractionated whole blood that had been collected in Tempus Blood RNA tubes. Summary of the overall study and its limitations: All patients had alopecia, a presumed autoimmune disease, so their immune response might differ from that of healthy individuals. Compared with pre-sensitization or healthy control sets, expanded TCRs formed significantly more large CDR3 similarity clusters, which is consistent with antigen-driven responses. DPC sensitization did not change the number of TCRs with a frequency above 1 in 1000, and there was no evidence of changes in global repertoire structure. A positive correlation was found between the number of PT1 expanded TCRs and patch test score, with significance reached at thresholds 8, 16 and 32 but not 4. After repeated subsampling, changes were observed in the strength of the expansion versus patch-test correlation and in the threshold at which the correlation became significant.

Trimming at the junction amounts to 3 bases on V and 6 bases on J, and the germline ends lie 13 bases apart. The CDR3 starts with the cysteine, ends with the phenylalanine, and has 13 residues. Just CDR3 DNA is preserved here, 39 bases in frame from base 1. CDR1 and CDR2 are read off the germline V gene as SQVTM and ANQGSEA. The library relied on RACE. TCRdb names NextSeq 500 as the instrument used. Library preparation attached unique molecular identifiers to individual cDNA molecules for quantitative, reproducible TCR counting. Each blood RNA sample was used to sequence both TCR alpha and TCR beta chains. Regarding the original processing steps: A median of roughly 98,000 TCRs per sample was observed, with a range of roughly 20,000 to 700,000. The Decombinator software suite was used to annotate the V, J and CDR3 of the TCR reads. For the PS versus PT1 abundance plots, all samples were subsampled to the same number of TCRs (28,000). TCRs were defined as expanded if absent before sensitization and observed at least eight times at the 2-week time point. TCRdb trimmed the raw reads at Q25, called clones with MiXCR and kept productive beta chains. Each CDR3 protein gets just one entry, which takes the most common genes and DNA from the rows behind it. The authors' filters were not applied to this entry. The sample table holds over 60,000 distinct CDR3 sequences, of which approximately 10% were seen once. Together, the top ten hold around 6.8% of the sample.

This TCR derives from a woman aged 45-60 years with alopecia areata. Some clones in this sample may be carry-over from other donors' samples. The specimen comprised whole blood, sampled in connection with sensitization to the hapten diphenylcyclopropenone (DPC). Rearrangement joined TRBV29-1 to TRBJ2-3, with TRBD2 perhaps the D gene, on 6 matching bases. The CDR3 amino acid sequence is: CSVEMVGTDTQYF. The nucleotides read TGCAGCGTTGAGATGGTCGGGACTGATACGCAGTATTTT.